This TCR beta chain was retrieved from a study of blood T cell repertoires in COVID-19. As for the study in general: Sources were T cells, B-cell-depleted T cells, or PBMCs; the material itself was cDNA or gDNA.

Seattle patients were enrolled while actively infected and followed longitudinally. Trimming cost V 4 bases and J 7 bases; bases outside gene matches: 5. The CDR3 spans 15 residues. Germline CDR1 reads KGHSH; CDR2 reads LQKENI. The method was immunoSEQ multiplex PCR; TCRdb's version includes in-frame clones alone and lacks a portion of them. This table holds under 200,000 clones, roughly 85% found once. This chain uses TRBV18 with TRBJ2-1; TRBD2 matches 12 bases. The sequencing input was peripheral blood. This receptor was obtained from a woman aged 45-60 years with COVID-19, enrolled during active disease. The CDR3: CASSQGLAGQNEQFF. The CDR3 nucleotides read TGTGCCAGCTCACAAGGACTAGCGGGGCAAAATGAGCAGTTCTTC. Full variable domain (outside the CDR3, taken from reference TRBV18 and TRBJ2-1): NAGVMQNPRHLVRRRGQEARLRCSPMKGHSHVYWYRQLPEEGLKFMVYLQKENIIDESGMPKERFSAEFPKEGPSILRIQQVVRGDSAAYFCASSQGLAGQNEQFFGPGTRLTVL.